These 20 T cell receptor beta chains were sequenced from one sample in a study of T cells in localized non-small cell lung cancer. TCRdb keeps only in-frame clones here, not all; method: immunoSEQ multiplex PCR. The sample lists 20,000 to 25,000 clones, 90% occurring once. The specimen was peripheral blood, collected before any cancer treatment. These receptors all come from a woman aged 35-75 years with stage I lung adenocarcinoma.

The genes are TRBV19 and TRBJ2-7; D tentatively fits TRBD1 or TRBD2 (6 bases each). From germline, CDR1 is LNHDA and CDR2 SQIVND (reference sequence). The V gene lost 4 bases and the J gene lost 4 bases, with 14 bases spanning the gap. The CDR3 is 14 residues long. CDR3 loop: CASSRGGSSYEQYF. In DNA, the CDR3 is TGTGCCAGTAGTAGAGGGGGGTCCTCATACGAGCAGTACTTC.

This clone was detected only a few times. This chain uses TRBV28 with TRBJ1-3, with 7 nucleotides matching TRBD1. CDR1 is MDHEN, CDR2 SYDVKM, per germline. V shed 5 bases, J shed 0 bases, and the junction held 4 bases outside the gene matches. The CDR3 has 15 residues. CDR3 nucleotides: TGTGCCAGCAGTGATGACAGGGACTCTGGAAACACCATATATTTT. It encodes CASSDDRDSGNTIYF.

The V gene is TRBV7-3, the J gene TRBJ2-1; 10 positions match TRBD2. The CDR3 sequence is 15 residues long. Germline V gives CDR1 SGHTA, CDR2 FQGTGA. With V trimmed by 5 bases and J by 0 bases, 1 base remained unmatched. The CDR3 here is CASSPSGSSYNEQFF. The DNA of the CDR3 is TGTGCCAGCAGCCCTAGCGGGAGCTCCTACAATGAGCAGTTCTTC.

The CDR3 loop is CASSESGGSSGNTIYF. CDR3 nucleotides: TGCGCCAGCAGTGAGTCGGGCGGAAGCTCTGGAAACACCATATATTTT. This sequence joins TRBV10-1 and TRBJ1-3, with D uncertain. The CDR3 runs to 16 residues. The germline gives CDR1 WNHNN, CDR2 SYGVQD (reference sequence). V was pared by 0 bases and J by 0 bases, with 9 bases between.

The CDR3 is CASSQVENVIWIDTQYF. The CDR3 DNA is TGCGCCAGCAGCCAAGTGGAGAACGTGATTTGGATTGATACGCAGTATTTT. The chain uses TRBV4-1 and TRBJ2-3; D is ambiguous. The CDR3 length is 17 residues. V was pared by 1 base and J by 6 bases, with 20 bases between. The germline V gene encodes CDR1 MGHRA and CDR2 YSYEKL.

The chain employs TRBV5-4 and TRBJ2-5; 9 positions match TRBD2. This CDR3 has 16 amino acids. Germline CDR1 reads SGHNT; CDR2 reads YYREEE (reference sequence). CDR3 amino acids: CAARSRAGGVQETQYF. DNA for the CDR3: TGTGCAGCAAGGTCACGCGCGGGAGGGGTGCAAGAGACCCAGTACTTC.

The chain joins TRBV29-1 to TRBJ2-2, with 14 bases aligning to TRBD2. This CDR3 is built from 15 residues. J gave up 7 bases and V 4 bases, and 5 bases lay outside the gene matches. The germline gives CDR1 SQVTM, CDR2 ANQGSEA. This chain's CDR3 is CSVGGLAGADGELFF. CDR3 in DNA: TGCAGCGTTGGGGGACTAGCGGGAGCGGACGGGGAGCTGTTTTTT.

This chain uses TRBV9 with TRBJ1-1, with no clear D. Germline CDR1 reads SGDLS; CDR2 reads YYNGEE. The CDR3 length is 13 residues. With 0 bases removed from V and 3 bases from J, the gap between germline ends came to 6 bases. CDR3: CASSVAPYTEAFF. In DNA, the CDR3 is TGTGCCAGCAGCGTAGCCCCCTACACTGAAGCTTTCTTT.

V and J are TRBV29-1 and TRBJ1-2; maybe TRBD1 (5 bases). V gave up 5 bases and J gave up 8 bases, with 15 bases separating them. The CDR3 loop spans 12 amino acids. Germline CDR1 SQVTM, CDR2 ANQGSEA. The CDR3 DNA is TGCAGCGTTCATAAGGGGACTACGGGCTACACCTTC. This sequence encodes CSVHKGTTGYTF. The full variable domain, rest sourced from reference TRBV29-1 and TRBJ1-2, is SAVISQKPSRDICQRGTSLTIQCQVDSQVTMMFWYRQQPGQSLTLIATANQGSEATYESGFVIDKFPISRPNLTFSTLTVSNMSPEDSSIYLCSVHKGTTGYTFGSGTRLTVV.

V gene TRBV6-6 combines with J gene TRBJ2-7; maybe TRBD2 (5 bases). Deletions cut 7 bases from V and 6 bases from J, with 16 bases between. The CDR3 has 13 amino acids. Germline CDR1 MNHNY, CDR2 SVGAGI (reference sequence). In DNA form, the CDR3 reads TGTGCCAGCACCCCAAGCGGTCTAGCCGAGCAGTACTTC. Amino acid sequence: CASTPSGLAEQYF.

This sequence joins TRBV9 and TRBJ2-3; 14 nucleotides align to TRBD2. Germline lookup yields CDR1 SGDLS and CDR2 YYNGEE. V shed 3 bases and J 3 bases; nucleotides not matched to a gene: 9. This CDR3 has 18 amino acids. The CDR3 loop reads CASSDSGTSGGKTDTQYF. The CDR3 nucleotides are TGTGCCAGCAGCGACTCCGGGACTAGCGGGGGTAAGACAGATACGCAGTATTTT.

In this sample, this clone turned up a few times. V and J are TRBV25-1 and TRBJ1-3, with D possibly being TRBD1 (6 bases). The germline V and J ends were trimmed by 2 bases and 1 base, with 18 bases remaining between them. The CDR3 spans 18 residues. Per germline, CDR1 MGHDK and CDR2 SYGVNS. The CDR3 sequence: CASSEVVTGPLSGNTIYF. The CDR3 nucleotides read TGTGCCAGCAGTGAAGTGGTGACAGGACCTCTATCTGGAAACACCATATATTTT. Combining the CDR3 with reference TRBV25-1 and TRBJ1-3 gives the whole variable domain EADIYQTPRYLVIGTGKKITLECSQTMGHDKMYWYQQDPGMELHLIHYSYGVNSTEKGDLSSESTVSRIRTEHFPLTLESARPSHTSQYLCASSEVVTGPLSGNTIYFGEGSWLTVV.

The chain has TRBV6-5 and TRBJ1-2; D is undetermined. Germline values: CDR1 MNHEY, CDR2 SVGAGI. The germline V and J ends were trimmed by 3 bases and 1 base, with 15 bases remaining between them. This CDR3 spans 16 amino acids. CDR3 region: CASSYSGSQLNYGYTF. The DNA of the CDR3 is TGTGCCAGCAGTTATTCCGGGAGCCAACTTAACTATGGCTACACCTTC.

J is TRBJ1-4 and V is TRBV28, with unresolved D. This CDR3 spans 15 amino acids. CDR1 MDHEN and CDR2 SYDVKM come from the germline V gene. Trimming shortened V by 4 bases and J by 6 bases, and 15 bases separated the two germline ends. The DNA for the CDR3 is TGTGCCAGCAGTTCCCGGGGAAGGGCGGATGAAAAACTGTTTTTT. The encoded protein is CASSSRGRADEKLFF.

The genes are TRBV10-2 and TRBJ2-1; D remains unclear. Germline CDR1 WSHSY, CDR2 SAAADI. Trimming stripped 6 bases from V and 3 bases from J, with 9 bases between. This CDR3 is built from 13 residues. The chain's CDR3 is CASRDSSYNEQFF. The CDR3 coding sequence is TGCGCCAGCAGGGATTCTAGCTACAATGAGCAGTTCTTC.

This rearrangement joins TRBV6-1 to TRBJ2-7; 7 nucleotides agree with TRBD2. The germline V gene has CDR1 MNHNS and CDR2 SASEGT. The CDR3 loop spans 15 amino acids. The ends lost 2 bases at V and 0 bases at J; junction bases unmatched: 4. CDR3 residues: CASSEQGGTSYEQYF. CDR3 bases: TGTGCCAGCAGTGAACAGGGAGGGACCTCCTACGAGCAGTACTTC.

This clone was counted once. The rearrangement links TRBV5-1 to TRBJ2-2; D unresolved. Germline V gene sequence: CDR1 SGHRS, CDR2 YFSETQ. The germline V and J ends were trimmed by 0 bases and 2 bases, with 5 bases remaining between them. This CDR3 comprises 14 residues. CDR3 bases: TGCGCCAGCAGCTTGGAACCCAACACCGGGGAGCTGTTTTTT. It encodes CASSLEPNTGELFF.

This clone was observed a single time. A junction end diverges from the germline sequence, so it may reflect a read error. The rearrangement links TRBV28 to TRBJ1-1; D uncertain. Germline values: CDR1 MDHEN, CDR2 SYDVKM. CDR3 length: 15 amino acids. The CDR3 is CACSPRAGRDTEAFF. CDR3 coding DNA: TGTGCCTGCAGTCCACGGGCCGGGCGGGACACTGAAGCTTTCTTT.

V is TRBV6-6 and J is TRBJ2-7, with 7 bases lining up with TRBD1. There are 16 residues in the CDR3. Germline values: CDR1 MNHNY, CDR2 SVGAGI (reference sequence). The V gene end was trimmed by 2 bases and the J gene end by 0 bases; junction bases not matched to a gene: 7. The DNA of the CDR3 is TGTGCCAGCAGTTACCCTCCGACAGGGAGCTCCTACGAGCAGTACTTC. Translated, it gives CASSYPPTGSSYEQYF.

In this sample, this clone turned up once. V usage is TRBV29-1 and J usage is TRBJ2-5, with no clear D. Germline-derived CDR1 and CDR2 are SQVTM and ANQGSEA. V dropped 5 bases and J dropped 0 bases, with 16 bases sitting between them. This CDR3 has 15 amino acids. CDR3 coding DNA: TGCAGCGTTAAAACAGACCCGATGTACCAAGAGACCCAGTACTTC. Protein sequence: CSVKTDPMYQETQYF.